These T cell receptor beta chains were read from a single sample in a study of blood T cell repertoires in COVID-19. Measured with immunoSEQ multiplex PCR; TCRdb has only the in-frame clones, and not every one. The sample has roughly 98,000 clones, 75% to 85% seen once. Sample: peripheral blood. The receptor set was obtained from a human donor in a cohort sampled during active COVID-19. The conserved cysteine and the conserved F or W are not part of the CDR3 here. Fields, in order: V gene, clone size, J gene, CDR3 protein. Clone size, where shown, is once, few, many, or a class for clones that have expanded.

TRBV28	few	TRBJ1-2	ASSDGGVGYGYT
TRBV5-1	.	TRBJ2-7	ASSPLDRSSYEQY
TRBV6-5	few	TRBJ1-6	ASTFGTGSPLH
TRBV5-1	.	TRBJ2-2	ASSASGGHNTGELF
TRBV28	few	TRBJ2-3	ASSLAGTRTDTQY
TRBV7-2	once	TRBJ2-5	ASSLAPGQETQY
TRBV7-6	.	TRBJ1-1	ASSTGQYSEAF
TRBV3-1/TRBV3-2	.	TRBJ1-1	ASSQSDVAF
TRBV9	few	TRBJ2-2	ASSALTGASTGELF
TRBV25-1	.	TRBJ2-2	ASSGGYKNTGELF
TRBV6-5	.	TRBJ2-6	ATERGVSGANVLT
TRBV27	.	TRBJ1-4	ATIPGQGGSTNEKLF
TRBV30	.	TRBJ1-1	AWSRVGTEAF
TRBV19	.	TRBJ1-6	ASTPGQYNSPLH
TRBV30	.	TRBJ1-1	AWSSGDTRVNTEAF
TRBV25-1	.	TRBJ1-1	ASSEEFRGTEAF
TRBV5-6	.	TRBJ2-3	ASSLTTSGGTDTQY
TRBV7-2	.	TRBJ2-3	ASSLVSSGGTSTDTQY
TRBV5-1	.	TRBJ2-4	ASSLDIGGPKNIQY
TRBV7-3	.	TRBJ1-6	ASSLGGGSNSPLH
TRBV7-8	.	TRBJ2-3	ASSRPGTDTQY
TRBV11-2	.	TRBJ2-2	ASSLNRHNTGELF
TRBV5-1	.	TRBJ1-1	ASSFRGEGGEAF
TRBV10-1	.	TRBJ1-1	ASSRTGGTEAF
TRBV6-5	.	TRBJ1-3	ATADRGRGNTIY
TRBV19	once	TRBJ2-3	ASSMKGASGGSLDTQY
TRBV27	.	TRBJ2-2	ASRGQGTGELF
TRBV5-1	.	TRBJ2-3	ASSAGLQYGTDTQY
TRBV11-2	.	TRBJ2-1	ASSLGGGLVINEQF
TRBV7-9	.	TRBJ2-7	ASSLGSTGNAT
TRBV27	.	TRBJ2-5	ASSFRDRGVPETQY
TRBV7-7	.	TRBJ2-1	ASSFSDRAKQF
TRBV12-3/TRBV12-4	.	TRBJ2-7	ASSPYSYEQY
TRBV4-1	once	TRBJ2-1	ASSQDFLVQF
TRBV3-1/TRBV3-2	once	TRBJ2-5	ASSQVFQGAEETQY
TRBV10-3	few	TRBJ1-6	AITRGYNSPLH
TRBV6-5	.	TRBJ2-2	ASRIPQGLGELF
TRBV3-1/TRBV3-2	once	TRBJ1-4	ASSQAVSGGPNEKLF
TRBV4-1	.	TRBJ1-2	ASSQGGRGLIYGYT
TRBV7-2	.	TRBJ2-7	ASSIAEGGLSEQY
TRBV6-6	.	TRBJ1-5	AREKSLAESNQPQH
TRBV5-1	many	TRBJ1-2	ASSSGTANYGYT
TRBV4-2	.	TRBJ1-5	ASSQPGNQPQH
TRBV6-4	.	TRBJ2-7	ASSDSDRAAYEQY
TRBV5-1	.	TRBJ2-1	ASSLVVAGDEQF
TRBV11-2	.	TRBJ2-1	ASSLVVAGVGEQF
TRBV6-6	.	TRBJ2-7	ASSYSAGASSYEQY
TRBV11-2	.	TRBJ2-3	ASSLSLGGGSTDTQY
TRBV27	.	TRBJ2-1	ATLEGGEQF
TRBV5-1	.	TRBJ2-7	ASTRQGGYEQY
TRBV13	.	TRBJ2-3	ASSLRTGNTDTQY
TRBV2	.	TRBJ2-2	ASRTSGRVPGELF
TRBV2	.	TRBJ2-3	ASRAGTATDTQY
TRBV2	.	TRBJ2-7	ASKTGPYEQY
TRBV5-6	.	TRBJ2-7	ASSLGQIYEQY
TRBV29-1	once	TRBJ1-1	SALQDLNTEAF
TRBV9	.	TRBJ2-3	ASSVLDTQY